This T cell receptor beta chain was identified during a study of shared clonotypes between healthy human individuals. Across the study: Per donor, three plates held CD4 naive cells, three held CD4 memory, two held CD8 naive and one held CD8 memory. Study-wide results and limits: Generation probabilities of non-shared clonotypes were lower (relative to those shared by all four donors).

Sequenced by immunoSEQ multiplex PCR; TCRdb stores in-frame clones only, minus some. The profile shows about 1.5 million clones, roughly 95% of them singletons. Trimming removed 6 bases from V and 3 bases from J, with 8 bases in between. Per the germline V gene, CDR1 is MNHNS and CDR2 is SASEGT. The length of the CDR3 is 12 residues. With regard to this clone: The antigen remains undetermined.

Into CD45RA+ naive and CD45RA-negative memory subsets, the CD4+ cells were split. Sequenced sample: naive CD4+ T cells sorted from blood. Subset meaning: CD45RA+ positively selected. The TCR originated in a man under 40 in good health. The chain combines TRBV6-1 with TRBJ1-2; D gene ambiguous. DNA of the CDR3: TGTGCCAGCAGGGGAACAGACTATGGCTACACCTTC. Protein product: CASRGTDYGYTF.